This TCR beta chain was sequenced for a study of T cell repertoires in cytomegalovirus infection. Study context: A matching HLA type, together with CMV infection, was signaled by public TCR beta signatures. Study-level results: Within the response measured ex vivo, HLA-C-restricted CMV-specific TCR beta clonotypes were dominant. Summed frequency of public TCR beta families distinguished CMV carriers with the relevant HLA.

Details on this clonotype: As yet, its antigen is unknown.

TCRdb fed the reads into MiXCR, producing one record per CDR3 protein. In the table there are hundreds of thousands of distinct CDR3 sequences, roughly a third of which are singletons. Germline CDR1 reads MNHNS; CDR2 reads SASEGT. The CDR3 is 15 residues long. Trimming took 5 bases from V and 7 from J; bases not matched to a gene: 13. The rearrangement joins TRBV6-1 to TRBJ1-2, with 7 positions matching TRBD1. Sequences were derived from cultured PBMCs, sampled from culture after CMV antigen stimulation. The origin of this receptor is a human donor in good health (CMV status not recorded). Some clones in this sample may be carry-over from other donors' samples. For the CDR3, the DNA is TGTGCCAGCAGTTATGGGGCAGGGGGGAAAGGTGGCTACACCTTC. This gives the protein CASSYGAGGKGGYTF.